The 16 T cell receptor beta chains below were found in one sample sequenced in a study of read filtering for tumor transcriptome and immune sequencing. From 300 to 450 ng of RNA, a library with molecular barcoded alpha/delta and beta/gamma adaptors was made. TCRdb fed the reads into MiXCR, producing one record per CDR3 protein. The data contain some 38,000 distinct CDR3 sequences, approximately 12% of them singletons. The source material was a population of CD138-negative cells sorted from bone marrow. These receptors were collected from a donor at least 40 years old with multiple myeloma.

In its sample, this clonotype was seen many times. This sequence joins TRBV19 and TRBJ1-6; D call uncertain. Germline V gene data show CDR1 as LNHDA and CDR2 as SQIVND (reference sequence). Between the trimmed V and J ends, which lost 2 bases and 10 bases, there was a span of 12 bases. The CDR3 runs to 14 residues. CDR3 amino acids: CASSITRDQSPLHF. For the CDR3, the DNA is TGTGCCAGTAGTATAACCCGGGATCAGTCACCCCTCCACTTT. Using reference TRBV19 and TRBJ1-6 for the parts outside the CDR3, the full variable domain is DGGITQSPKYLFRKEGQNVTLSCEQNLNHDAMYWYRQDPGQGLRLIYYSQIVNDFQKGDIAEGYSVSREKKESFPLTVTSAQKNPTAFYLCASSITRDQSPLHFGNGTRLTVT.

Many counts were recorded for this clonotype. The chain carries TRBV9 and TRBJ2-2; the match to TRBD1 covers 7 bases. The CDR3 runs 15 residues. V lost 2 bases and J lost 3; bases outside the gene matches: 4. Germline CDR1 SGDLS, CDR2 YYNGEE. CDR3 in amino acids: CASSVDRADTGELFF. The CDR3 DNA follows: TGTGCCAGCAGCGTTGACAGGGCCGACACCGGGGAGCTGTTTTTT.

This clonotype was observed many times. The genes are TRBV4-1 and TRBJ2-3; D is perhaps TRBD1 (5 bases). The CDR3 sequence is 16 residues long. Germline V gives CDR1 MGHRA, CDR2 YSYEKL. V lost 3 bases and J 0 bases, leaving 13 bases between the germline ends. CDR3 coding DNA: TGCGCCAGCAGCCATTCGGCAGGGCCCAGCACAGATACGCAGTATTTT. It encodes CASSHSAGPSTDTQYF.

This clonotype was recorded at least ten times. Given a much more abundant clone one base away, this may be a read error. J is TRBJ2-1 and V is TRBV20-1, with TRBD1 identical over 7 bases. The CDR3 is 14 residues long. Germline CDR1 and CDR2: DFQATT and SNEGSKA (reference sequence). The CDR3 region is CGAHRDSSYNEQFF. The CDR3 DNA sequence: TGCGGTGCTCACCGGGACAGTTCCTACAATGAGCAGTTCTTC.

This clonotype occurred many times. The CDR3 region is CASSLMGGLGEAFF. In nucleotides, the CDR3 is TGTGCCAGCAGTTTAATGGGGGGGCTAGGAGAAGCTTTCTTT. The chain links TRBV27 to TRBJ1-1; possible D gene TRBD1, 6 bases. CDR3 length: 14 residues. V lost 2 bases to trimming and J lost 8 bases, with 15 bases between them. Germline loops: CDR1 MNHEY, CDR2 SMNVEV (reference sequence).

This clonotype was counted at least ten times. V is TRBV2 and J is TRBJ2-1; 8 bases align to TRBD2. This CDR3 contains 13 residues. V gave up 5 bases and J gave up 5 bases; unmatched junction bases: 2. Germline CDR1 SNHLY, CDR2 FYNNEI. The CDR3 DNA reads TGTGCCAGCAGTTCCGGGGGGGACAATGAGCAGTTCTTC. Translating gives CASSSGGDNEQFF.

This clonotype was counted between two and nine times. The chain couples TRBV12-3 or TRBV12-4 to TRBJ1-3; D call uncertain. Deletions cut 3 bases from V and 8 bases from J, with 11 bases between. The CDR3 extends over 13 amino acids. CDR3 loop: CASSFGPGDTIYF. Here the CDR3 DNA reads TGTGCCAGCAGTTTCGGTCCTGGGGACACCATATATTTT.

This clonotype was found many times. This chain links TRBV7-9 with TRBJ1-5; 8 nucleotides line up with TRBD1. V shed 4 bases, J shed 1 base, and the junction held 6 bases outside the gene matches. The CDR3 is made up of 16 amino acids. Germline V gene data show CDR1 as SEHNR and CDR2 as FQNEAQ (reference sequence). This chain's CDR3 is CASSSSTGESNQPQHF. CDR3 coding DNA: TGTGCCAGCAGCTCATCGACAGGGGAAAGCAATCAGCCCCAGCATTTT.

This clonotype occurred many times. A read error is likely here: a far larger clone is one base away. This chain joins TRBV9 and TRBJ1-6, with TRBD1 as a possible D gene (5 bases). The CDR3 covers 13 residues. Germline CDR1 SGDLS, CDR2 YYNGEE. CDR3 in DNA: TGTGCCAGCGCACGAGCTGGGACCACTGAAGCTCTCTTT. Its translation is CASARAGTTEALF.

This clonotype has ten or more counts. The rearrangement joins TRBV6-5 to TRBJ1-1, with 11 bases lining up with TRBD1. CDR1 and CDR2 from the germline V gene are MNHEY and SVGAGI. The CDR3 contains 15 residues. V lost 5 bases, J lost 3 bases, and 5 bases stayed unmatched. The chain's CDR3 is CASSGQGAGDTEAFF. Written as DNA, the CDR3 is TGTGCCAGCAGTGGACAGGGGGCAGGGGACACTGAAGCTTTCTTT.

The table lists this clonotype with many counts. The chain couples TRBV20-1 to TRBJ2-2; no reliable D call. Trimming stripped 3 bases from V and 6 bases from J, with 5 bases between. CDR1 is DFQATT, CDR2 SNEGSKA, per germline (reference sequence). The length of the CDR3 is 11 residues. CDR3: CSASPSGELFF. The CDR3 DNA is TGCAGTGCTAGCCCCTCCGGGGAGCTGTTTTTT.

Many counts were recorded for this clonotype. The chain carries TRBV7-2 and TRBJ2-2; possibly TRBD1 for D (5 bases). Germline CDR1 is SGHTA and CDR2 is FQGNSA. The CDR3 totals 15 residues. V was pared by 5 bases and J by 0 bases, with 10 bases between. The CDR3 coding sequence is TGTGCCAGCAGCCCAGGGCAACCGAACACCGGGGAGCTGTTTTTT. Protein: CASSPGQPNTGELFF.

Comments on this clonotype: A far more abundant clone sits one base away, making this likely a read error. This chain links TRBV11-2 with TRBJ2-7; tentatively, D is TRBD2 (5 bases). The CDR3 has 13 residues. Germline CDR1 SGHAT, CDR2 FQNNGV. Written as DNA, the CDR3 is TGTGCCAGCAGCTTCTCGGGGTCCTCCGAGCAGTACTTC. Encoded protein: CASSFSGSSEQYF.

Many counts were recorded for this clonotype. The chain employs TRBV18 and TRBJ2-7, with D maybe TRBD2 (5 bases). CDR3 length: 15 amino acids. In germline, CDR1 is KGHSH, CDR2 LQKENI. V lost 4 bases and J lost 1, with 14 bases in between. The CDR3 is CASSLGLTVSYEQYF. Written as DNA, the CDR3 is TGTGCCAGCTCACTAGGACTTACCGTTTCCTACGAGCAGTACTTC.

This clonotype was recorded many times. The chain uses TRBV7-8 and TRBJ1-5; D perhaps matches TRBD1 (6 bases). CDR1 is SGHVS, CDR2 FQNEAQ, per germline. The CDR3 length is 17 residues. Trimming left V 5 bases short and J 5 bases short, with 22 bases between. The chain's CDR3 is CASSVRTTGIGDQPQHF. Here the CDR3 DNA reads TGTGCCAGCAGCGTACGGACCACAGGGATCGGGGATCAGCCCCAGCATTTT.

This clonotype has only a few counts. The gene calls are TRBV28 and TRBJ1-5; TRBD1 agrees at 7 bases. V trimming: 6 bases; J trimming: 7 bases; junction bases outside the gene matches: 12. The germline CDR1 and CDR2 sequences are MDHEN and SYDVKM. This CDR3 has 15 residues. In DNA form, the CDR3 reads TGTGCCAGCAGAACTCTACAGGGGTCCGGCCAGCCCCAGCATTTT. This gives the protein CASRTLQGSGQPQHF.